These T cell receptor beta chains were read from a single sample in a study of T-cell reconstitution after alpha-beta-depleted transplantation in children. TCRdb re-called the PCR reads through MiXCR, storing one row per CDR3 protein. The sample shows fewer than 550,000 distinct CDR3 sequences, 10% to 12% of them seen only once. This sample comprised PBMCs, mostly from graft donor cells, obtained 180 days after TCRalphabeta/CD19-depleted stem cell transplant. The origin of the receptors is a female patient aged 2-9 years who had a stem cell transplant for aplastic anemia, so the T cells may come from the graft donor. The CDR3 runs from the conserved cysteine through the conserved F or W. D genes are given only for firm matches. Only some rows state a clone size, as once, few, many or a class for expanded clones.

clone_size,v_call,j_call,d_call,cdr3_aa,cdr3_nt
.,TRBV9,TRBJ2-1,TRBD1,CASSNRQGRSYNEQFF,TGTGCCAGCAGCAACCGACAGGGAAGGTCCTACAATGAGCAGTTCTTC
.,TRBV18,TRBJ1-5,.,CASSRGEGQPQHF,TGTGCCAGCTCACGAGGGGAGGGCCAGCCCCAGCATTTT
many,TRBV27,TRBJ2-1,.,CASSLIRHNEQFF,TGTGCCAGCAGTTTAATTAGACACAATGAGCAGTTCTTC
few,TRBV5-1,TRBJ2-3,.,CASSLAGQTPDTQYF,TGCGCCAGCAGCTTGGCCGGGCAGACCCCAGATACGCAGTATTTT
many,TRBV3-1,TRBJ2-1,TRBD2,CASSQIAGGFYNEQFF,TGTGCCAGCAGCCAAATAGCGGGAGGGTTTTACAATGAGCAGTTCTTC
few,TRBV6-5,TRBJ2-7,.,CASSYSPIGQFYEQYF,TGTGCCAGCAGTTACTCACCAATAGGACAGTTCTACGAGCAGTACTTC
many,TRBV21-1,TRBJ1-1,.,CASVQNTEAFF,TGTGCCAGCGTACAGAACACTGAAGCTTTCTTT
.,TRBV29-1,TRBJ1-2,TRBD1,CSVGRSEFWTGGGGYTF,TGCAGCGTTGGGAGGAGTGAATTCTGGACAGGGGGCGGTGGCTACACCTTC
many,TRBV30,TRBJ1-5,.,CAWSTGVQPQHF,TGTGCCTGGAGTACAGGCGTTCAGCCCCAGCATTTT
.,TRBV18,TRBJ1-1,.,CASSGWGENTEAFF,TGTGCCAGCTCAGGGTGGGGTGAGAACACTGAAGCTTTCTTT
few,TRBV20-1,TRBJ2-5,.,CSARGAETQYF,TGCAGTGCTAGGGGGGCAGAGACCCAGTACTTC
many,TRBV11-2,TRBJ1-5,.,CASSLGGDWRSNQPQHF,TGTGCCAGCAGCTTAGGAGGGGACTGGCGGAGCAATCAGCCCCAGCATTTT
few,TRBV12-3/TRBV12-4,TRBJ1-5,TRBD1,CASSFGQGIQPQHF,TGTGCCAGCAGTTTTGGACAGGGGATTCAGCCCCAGCATTTT
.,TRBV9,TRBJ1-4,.,CASSVTGGRLFF,TGTGCCAGCAGCGTAACAGGAGGGCGATTGTTTTTT
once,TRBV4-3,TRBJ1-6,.,CASSQEPGTYNSPLHF,TGCGCCAGCAGCCAAGAGCCCGGGACTTATAATTCACCCCTCCACTTT
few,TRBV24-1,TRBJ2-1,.,CATSEKRGSYNEQFF,TGTGCCACCAGTGAGAAGAGGGGCTCCTACAATGAGCAGTTCTTC